The clone carrying this T cell receptor beta chain has only a few counts. The antigen is unknown. MiXCR, run by TCRdb on the 5' RACE reads, gives a single entry per CDR3 protein. The sample contains some 300,000 distinct CDR3 sequences, roughly a fifth of which appear only once. This entry comes from a study of T-cell memory formation after mild COVID-19. Study observations and caveats: Pre-infection memory contained some responding clones, which suggested that cross-reactive memory had joined. Clones that shrank (day 15 to 85) were balanced CD4/CD8, whereas later expanders leaned CD4+.

The receptor comes from a man aged 18 to 35 who had mild COVID-19 (a few samples of this study predate the infection). Cell type and time point are not known. The sequencing input was PBMCs or a T cell subset sorted from them (not recorded which).

DNA for the CDR3: TGTGCCAGCAGCTTACGAGGAGTTCATGGCTACACCTTC. Protein product: CASSLRGVHGYTF. This rearrangement joins TRBV7-9 to TRBJ1-2; D not certain. This CDR3 region has 13 residues. Per the germline V gene, CDR1 is SEHNR and CDR2 is FQNEAQ (reference sequence). Trimming left V 2 bases short and J 6 bases short, with 10 bases between.